This T cell receptor beta chain was recorded in a study of T cell repertoires in cytomegalovirus infection. With respect to this clonotype: Its specificity is not known.

In TCRdb, the reads were re-called with MiXCR into one record per CDR3 protein. The profile covers 740,000 or so distinct CDR3 sequences, with 35% appearing a single time and under 3% taken by the ten largest. Trimming removed 7 bases at V and 1 base at J, with 9 bases between. Per the germline V gene, CDR1 is KGHDR and CDR2 is SFDVKD. This CDR3 region has 13 residues. Study results and caveats: In two of eight donors, the top clonotype was HLA-C-restricted CMV-specific.

Sequencing was done on a sample of PBMCs. This TCR came from a human donor in good health (CMV status not recorded). Some clones in this sample may be carry-over from other donors' samples. This chain joins TRBV24-1 and TRBJ1-1, with unresolved D. The CDR3 here is CATRFRANTEAFF. CDR3 coding DNA: TGTGCCACCAGATTCCGGGCGAACACTGAAGCTTTCTTT.